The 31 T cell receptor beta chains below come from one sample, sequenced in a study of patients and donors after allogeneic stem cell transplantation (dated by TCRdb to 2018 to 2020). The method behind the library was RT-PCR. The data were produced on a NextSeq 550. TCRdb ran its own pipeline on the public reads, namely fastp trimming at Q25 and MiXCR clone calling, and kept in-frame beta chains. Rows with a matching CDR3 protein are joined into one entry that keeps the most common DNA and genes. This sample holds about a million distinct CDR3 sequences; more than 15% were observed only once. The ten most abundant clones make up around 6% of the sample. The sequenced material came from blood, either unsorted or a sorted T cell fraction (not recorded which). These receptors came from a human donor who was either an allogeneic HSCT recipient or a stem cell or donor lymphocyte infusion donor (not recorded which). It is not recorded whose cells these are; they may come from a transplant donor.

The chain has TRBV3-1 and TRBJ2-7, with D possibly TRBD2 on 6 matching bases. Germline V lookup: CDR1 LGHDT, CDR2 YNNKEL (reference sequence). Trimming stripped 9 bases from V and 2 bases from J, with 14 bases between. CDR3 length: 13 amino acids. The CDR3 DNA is TGTGCCAGTGGAGGGAAGGGGCCCTACGAGCAGTACTTC. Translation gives CASGGKGPYEQYF.

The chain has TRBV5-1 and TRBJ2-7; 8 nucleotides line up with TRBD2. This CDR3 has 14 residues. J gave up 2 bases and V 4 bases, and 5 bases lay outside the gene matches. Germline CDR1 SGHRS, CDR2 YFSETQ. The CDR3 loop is CASSREGIPYEQYF. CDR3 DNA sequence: TGCGCCAGCAGCCGGGAGGGTATTCCCTACGAGCAGTACTTC.

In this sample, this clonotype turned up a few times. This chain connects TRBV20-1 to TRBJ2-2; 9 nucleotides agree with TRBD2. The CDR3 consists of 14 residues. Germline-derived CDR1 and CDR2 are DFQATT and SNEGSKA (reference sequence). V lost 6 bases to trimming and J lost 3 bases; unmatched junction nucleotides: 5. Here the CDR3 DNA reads TGCAGTGCAACAAAGCGGGGGGACACCGGGGAGCTGTTTTTT. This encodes CSATKRGDTGELFF.

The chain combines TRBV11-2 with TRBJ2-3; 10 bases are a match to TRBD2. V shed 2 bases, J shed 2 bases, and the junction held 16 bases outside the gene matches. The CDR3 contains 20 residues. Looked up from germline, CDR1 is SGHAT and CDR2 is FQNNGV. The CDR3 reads CASSLRNPQRGGLYTDTQYF. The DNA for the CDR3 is TGTGCCAGCAGCTTAAGAAACCCACAGCGGGGGGGCCTTTACACAGATACGCAGTATTTT.

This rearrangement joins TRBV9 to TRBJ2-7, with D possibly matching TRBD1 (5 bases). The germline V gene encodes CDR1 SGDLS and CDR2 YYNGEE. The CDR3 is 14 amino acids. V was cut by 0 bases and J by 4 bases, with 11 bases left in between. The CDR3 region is CASSVAGYEYEQYF. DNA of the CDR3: TGTGCCAGCAGCGTAGCAGGGTATGAATACGAGCAGTACTTC.

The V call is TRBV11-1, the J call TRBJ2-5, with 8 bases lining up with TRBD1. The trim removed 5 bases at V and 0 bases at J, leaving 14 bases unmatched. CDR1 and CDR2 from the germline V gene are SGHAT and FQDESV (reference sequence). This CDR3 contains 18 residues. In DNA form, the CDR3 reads TGTGCCAGCAGCCCCCAGGGACAGGTTATAAGATACCAAGAGACCCAGTACTTC. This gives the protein CASSPQGQVIRYQETQYF.

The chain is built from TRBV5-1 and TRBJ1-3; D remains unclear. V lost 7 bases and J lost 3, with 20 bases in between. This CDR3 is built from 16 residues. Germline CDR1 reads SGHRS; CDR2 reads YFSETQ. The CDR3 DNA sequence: TGCGCCAGCCGTTTCGGTCCCGAAAAGGGTGGAAACACCATATATTTT. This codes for CASRFGPEKGGNTIYF.

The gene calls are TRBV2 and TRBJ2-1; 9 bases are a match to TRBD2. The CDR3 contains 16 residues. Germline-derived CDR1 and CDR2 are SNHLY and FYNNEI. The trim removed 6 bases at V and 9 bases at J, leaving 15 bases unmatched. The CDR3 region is CASRLQLGLATSEQFF. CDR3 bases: TGTGCCAGCAGACTCCAACTGGGACTAGCCACGAGTGAGCAGTTCTTC.

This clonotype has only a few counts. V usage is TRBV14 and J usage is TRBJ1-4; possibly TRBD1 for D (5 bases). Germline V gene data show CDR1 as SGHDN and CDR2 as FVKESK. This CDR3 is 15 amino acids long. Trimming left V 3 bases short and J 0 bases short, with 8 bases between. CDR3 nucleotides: TGTGCCAGCAGCCATATAGGGGCAACTAATGAAAAACTGTTTTTT. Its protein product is CASSHIGATNEKLFF.

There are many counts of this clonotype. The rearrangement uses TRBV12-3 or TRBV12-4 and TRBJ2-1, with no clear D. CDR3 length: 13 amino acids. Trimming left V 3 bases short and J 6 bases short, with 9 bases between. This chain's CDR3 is CASSFFPGNEQFF. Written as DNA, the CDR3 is TGTGCCAGCAGTTTCTTTCCCGGCAATGAGCAGTTCTTC.

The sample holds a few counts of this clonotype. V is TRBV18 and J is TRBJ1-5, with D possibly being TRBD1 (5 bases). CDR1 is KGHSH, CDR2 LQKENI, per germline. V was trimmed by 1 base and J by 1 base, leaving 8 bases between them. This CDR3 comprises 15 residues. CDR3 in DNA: TGTGCCAGCTCACCACGAGGGGAGAGCAATCAGCCCCAGCATTTT. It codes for CASSPRGESNQPQHF.

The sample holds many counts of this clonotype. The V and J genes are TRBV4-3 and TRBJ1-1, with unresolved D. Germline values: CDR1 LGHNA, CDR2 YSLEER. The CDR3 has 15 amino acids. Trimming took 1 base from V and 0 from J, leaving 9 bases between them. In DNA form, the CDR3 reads TGCGCCAGCAGCCAAGTGACCGGGGTGAACACTGAAGCTTTCTTT. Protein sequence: CASSQVTGVNTEAFF.

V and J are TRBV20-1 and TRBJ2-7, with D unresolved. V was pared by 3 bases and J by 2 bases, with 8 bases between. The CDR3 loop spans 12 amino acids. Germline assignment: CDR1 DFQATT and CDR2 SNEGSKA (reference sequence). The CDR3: CSARIQTYEQYF. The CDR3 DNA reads TGCAGTGCTAGGATACAGACCTACGAGCAGTACTTC.

The CDR3 DNA reads as TGCGCCAGCAGCCAAACGGGACAGGGGAACTACGAGCAGTACTTC. This translates into CASSQTGQGNYEQYF. The V and J genes are TRBV4-1 and TRBJ2-7; 10 bases map to TRBD1. CDR3 length equals 15 residues. J lost 3 bases, V lost 2 bases, and 4 bases had no gene match. Germline assignment: CDR1 MGHRA and CDR2 YSYEKL.

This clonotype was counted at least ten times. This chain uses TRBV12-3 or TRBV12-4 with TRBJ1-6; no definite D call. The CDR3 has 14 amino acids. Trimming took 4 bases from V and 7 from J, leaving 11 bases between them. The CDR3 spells CASSYGSFNSPLHF. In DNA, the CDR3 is TGTGCCAGCAGTTATGGCAGCTTCAATTCACCCCTCCACTTT.

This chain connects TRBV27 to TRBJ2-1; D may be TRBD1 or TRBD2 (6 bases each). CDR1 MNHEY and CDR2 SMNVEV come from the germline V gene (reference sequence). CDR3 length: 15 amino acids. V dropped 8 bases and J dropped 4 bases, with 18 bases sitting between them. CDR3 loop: CASALGGQQYNEQFF. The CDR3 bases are TGTGCCAGCGCTCTGGGAGGACAGCAGTACAATGAGCAGTTCTTC.

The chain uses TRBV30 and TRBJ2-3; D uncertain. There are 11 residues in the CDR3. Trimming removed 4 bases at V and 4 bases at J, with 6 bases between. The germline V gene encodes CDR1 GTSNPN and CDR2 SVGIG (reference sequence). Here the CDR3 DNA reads TGTGCCTGGAACCGAGCAGATACGCAGTATTTT. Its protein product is CAWNRADTQYF.

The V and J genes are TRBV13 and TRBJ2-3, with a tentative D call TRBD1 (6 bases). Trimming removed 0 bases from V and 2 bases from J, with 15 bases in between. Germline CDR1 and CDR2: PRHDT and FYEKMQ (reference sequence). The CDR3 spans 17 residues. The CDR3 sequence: CASSLGSWYRVTDTQYF. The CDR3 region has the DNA TGTGCCAGCAGCTTAGGATCCTGGTACAGGGTCACAGATACGCAGTATTTT.

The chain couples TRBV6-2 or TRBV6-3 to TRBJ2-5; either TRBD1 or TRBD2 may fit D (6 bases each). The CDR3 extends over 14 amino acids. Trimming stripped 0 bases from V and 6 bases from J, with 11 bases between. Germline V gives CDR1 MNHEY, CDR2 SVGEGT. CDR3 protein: CASSYSGGRKTQYF. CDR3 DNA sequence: TGTGCCAGCAGTTACTCCGGGGGCAGGAAGACCCAGTACTTC.

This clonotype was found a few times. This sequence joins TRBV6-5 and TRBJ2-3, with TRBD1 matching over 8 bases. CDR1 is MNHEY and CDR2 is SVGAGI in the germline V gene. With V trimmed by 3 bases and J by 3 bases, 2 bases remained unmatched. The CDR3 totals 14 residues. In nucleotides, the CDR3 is TGTGCCAGCAGTTATCAGGGGGCTACAGATACGCAGTATTTT. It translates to CASSYQGATDTQYF.

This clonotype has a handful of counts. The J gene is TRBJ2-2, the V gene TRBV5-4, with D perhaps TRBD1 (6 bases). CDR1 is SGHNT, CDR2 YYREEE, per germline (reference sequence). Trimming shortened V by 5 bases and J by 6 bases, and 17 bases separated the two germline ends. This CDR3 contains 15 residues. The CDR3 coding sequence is TGTGCCAGCAGGCCCGCGAACAGGGTGGCCGGGGAGCTGTTTTTT. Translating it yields CASRPANRVAGELFF.

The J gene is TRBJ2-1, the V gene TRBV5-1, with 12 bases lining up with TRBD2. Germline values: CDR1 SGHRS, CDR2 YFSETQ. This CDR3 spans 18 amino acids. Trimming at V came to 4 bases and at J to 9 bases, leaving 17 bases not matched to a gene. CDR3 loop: CASSLRLTSGGLSAEQFF. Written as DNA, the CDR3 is TGCGCCAGCAGCCTCCGGTTGACTAGCGGGGGCCTCTCCGCTGAGCAGTTCTTC.

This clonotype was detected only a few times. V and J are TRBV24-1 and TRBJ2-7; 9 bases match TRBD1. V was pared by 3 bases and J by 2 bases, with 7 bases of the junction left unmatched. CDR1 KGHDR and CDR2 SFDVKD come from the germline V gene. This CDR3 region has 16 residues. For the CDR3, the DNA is TGTGCCACCAGTGATCCCCAGGGACAGGGACCCTACGAGCAGTACTTC. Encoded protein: CATSDPQGQGPYEQYF.

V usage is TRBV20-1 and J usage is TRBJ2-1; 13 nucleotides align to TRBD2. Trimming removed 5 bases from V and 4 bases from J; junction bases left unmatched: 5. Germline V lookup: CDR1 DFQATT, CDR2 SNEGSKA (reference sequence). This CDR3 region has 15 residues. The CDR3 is CSAQPTSGRYNEQFF. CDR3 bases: TGCAGTGCTCAACCGACTAGCGGGAGGTACAATGAGCAGTTCTTC.

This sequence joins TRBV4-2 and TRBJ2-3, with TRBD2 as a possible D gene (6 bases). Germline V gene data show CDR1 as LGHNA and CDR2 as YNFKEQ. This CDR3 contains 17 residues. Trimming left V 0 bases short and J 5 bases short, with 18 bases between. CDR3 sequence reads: CASSQDRGGKRGDTQYF. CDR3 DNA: TGTGCCAGCAGCCAAGATCGGGGCGGGAAAAGGGGAGATACGCAGTATTTT.

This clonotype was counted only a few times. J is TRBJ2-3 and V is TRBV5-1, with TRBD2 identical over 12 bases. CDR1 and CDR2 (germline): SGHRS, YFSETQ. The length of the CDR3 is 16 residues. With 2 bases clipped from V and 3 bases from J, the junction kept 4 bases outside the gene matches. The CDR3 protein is CASSFLTSGSTDTQYF. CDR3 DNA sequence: TGCGCCAGCAGCTTCCTGACTAGCGGGAGTACAGATACGCAGTATTTT. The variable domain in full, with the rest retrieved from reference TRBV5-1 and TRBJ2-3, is KAGVTQTPRYLIKTRGQQVTLSCSPISGHRSVSWYQQTPGQGLQFLFEYFSETQRNKGNFPGRFSGRQFSNSRSEMNVSTLELGDSALYLCASSFLTSGSTDTQYFGPGTRLTVL.

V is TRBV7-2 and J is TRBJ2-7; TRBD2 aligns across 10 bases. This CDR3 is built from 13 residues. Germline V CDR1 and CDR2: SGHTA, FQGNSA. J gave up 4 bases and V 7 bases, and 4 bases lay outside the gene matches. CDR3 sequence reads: CASKTSGAYEQYF. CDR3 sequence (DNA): TGTGCCAGCAAAACTAGCGGGGCGTACGAGCAGTACTTC.

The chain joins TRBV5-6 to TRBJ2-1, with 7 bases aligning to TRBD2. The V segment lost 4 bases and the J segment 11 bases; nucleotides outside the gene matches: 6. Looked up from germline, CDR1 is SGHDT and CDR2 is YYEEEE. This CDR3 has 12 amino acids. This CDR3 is CASSPQGGKQFF. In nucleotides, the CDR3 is TGTGCCAGCAGCCCCCAGGGAGGGAAGCAGTTCTTC.

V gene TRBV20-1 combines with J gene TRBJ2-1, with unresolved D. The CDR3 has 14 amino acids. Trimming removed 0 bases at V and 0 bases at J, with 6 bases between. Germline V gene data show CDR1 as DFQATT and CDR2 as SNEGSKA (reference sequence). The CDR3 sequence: CSARDPNSYNEQFF. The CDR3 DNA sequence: TGCAGTGCTAGAGATCCGAACTCCTACAATGAGCAGTTCTTC.

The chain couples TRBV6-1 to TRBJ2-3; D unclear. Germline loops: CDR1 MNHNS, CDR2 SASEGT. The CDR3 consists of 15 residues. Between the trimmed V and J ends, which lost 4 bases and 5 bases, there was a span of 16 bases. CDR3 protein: CASSVRWGSRDTQYF. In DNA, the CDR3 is TGTGCCAGCAGTGTGCGTTGGGGTTCTCGAGATACGCAGTATTTT.

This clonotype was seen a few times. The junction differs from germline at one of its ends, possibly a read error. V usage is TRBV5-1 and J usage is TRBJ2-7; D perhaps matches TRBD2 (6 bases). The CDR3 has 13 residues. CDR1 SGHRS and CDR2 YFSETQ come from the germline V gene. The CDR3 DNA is TGCGCCAGCAGCCCTCCGGAGGGCGGTAAATTCCGCTTC. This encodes CASSPPEGGKFRF.